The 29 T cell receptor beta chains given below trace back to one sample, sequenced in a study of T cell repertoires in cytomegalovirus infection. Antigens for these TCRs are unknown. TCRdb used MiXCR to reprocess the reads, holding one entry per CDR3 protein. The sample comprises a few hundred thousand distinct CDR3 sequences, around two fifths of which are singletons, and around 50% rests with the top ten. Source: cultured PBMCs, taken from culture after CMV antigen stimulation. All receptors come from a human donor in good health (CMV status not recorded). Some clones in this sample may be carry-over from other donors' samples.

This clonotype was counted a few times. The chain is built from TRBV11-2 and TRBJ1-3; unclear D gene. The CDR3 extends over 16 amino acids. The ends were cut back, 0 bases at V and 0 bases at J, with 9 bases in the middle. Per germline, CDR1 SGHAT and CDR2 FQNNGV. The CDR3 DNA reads TGTGCCAGCAGCTTAGACTCGGGTTTCTCTGGAAACACCATATATTTT. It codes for CASSLDSGFSGNTIYF.

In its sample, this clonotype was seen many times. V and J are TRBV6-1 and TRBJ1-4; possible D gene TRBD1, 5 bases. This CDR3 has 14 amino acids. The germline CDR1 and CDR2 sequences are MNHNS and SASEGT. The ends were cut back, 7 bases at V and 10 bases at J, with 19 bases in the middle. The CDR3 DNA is TGTGCCAGCACCGCGTGGGCAGTCGGGGGAAAACTGTTTTTT. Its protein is CASTAWAVGGKLFF.

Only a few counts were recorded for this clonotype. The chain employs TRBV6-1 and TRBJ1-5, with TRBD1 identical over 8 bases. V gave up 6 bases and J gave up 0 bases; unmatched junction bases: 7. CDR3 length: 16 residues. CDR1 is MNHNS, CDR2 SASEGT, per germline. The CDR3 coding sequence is TGTGCCAGCAGGTTTCAGGGGGCAGATAGCAATCAGCCCCAGCATTTT. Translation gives CASRFQGADSNQPQHF.

The CDR3 DNA reads TGTGCCAGCAGCTGGGGACAGGGTGGGCATTTCTTT. This translates into CASSWGQGGHFF. The J gene is TRBJ1-1, the V gene TRBV6-1; TRBD1 agrees at 9 bases. The V and J ends lost 6 bases and 13 bases, in that order; junction bases with no gene match: 9. CDR1 and CDR2 (germline): MNHNS, SASEGT. The CDR3 spans 12 residues.

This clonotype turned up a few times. This CDR3 reads CAISVTGAPNQPQHF. The CDR3, as DNA: TGTGCCATCAGTGTTACAGGGGCCCCCAATCAGCCCCAGCATTTT. The chain joins TRBV10-3 to TRBJ1-5, with TRBD1 matching over 7 bases. The length of the CDR3 is 15 residues. Germline V gene data show CDR1 as ENHRY and CDR2 as SYGVKD. The trim removed 4 bases at V and 3 bases at J, leaving 6 bases unmatched.

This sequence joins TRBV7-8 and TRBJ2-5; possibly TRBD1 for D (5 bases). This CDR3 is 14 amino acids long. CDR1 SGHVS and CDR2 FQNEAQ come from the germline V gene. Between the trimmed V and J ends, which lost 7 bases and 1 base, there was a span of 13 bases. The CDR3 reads CASTWNRGQETQYF. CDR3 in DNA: TGTGCCAGCACCTGGAATAGGGGCCAAGAGACCCAGTACTTC.

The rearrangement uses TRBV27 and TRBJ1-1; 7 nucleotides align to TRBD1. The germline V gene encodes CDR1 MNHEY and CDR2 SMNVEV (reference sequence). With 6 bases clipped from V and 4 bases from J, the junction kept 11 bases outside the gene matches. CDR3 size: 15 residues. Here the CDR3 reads CASRSNRGGGTEAFF. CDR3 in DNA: TGTGCCAGCAGATCTAACAGGGGAGGGGGCACTGAAGCTTTCTTT.

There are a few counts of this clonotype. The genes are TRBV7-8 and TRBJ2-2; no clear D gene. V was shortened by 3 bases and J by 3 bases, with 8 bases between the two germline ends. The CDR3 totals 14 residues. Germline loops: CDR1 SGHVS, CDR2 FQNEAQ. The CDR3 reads CASSFVAHTGELFF. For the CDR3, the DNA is TGTGCCAGCAGCTTCGTGGCGCACACCGGGGAGCTGTTTTTT.

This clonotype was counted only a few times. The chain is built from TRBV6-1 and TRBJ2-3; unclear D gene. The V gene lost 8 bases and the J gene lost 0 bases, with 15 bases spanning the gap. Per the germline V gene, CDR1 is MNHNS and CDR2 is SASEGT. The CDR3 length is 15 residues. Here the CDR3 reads CASAVYAVSTDTQYF. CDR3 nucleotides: TGTGCCAGCGCCGTGTATGCCGTTAGCACAGATACGCAGTATTTT.

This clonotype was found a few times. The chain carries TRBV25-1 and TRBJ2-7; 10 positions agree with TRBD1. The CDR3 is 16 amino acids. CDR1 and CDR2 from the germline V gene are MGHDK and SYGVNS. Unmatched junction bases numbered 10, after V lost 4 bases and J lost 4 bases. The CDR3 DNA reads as TGTGCCAGCAGTGGGGGACAGGGGATCGGTCCTTACGAGCAGTACTTC. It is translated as CASSGGQGIGPYEQYF.

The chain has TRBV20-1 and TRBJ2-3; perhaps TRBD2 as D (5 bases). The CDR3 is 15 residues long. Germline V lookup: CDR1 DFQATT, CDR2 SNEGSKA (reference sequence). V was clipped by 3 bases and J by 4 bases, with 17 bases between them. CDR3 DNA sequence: TGCAGTGCTAGTCCCGACTACCCATCCCCAGATACGCAGTATTTT. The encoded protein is CSASPDYPSPDTQYF.

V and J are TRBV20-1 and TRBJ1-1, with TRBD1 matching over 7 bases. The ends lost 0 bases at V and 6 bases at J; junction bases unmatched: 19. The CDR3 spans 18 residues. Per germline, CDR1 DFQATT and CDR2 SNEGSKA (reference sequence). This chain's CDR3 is CSAREGQGVFKVFPEAFF. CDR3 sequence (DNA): TGCAGTGCTAGAGAGGGGCAGGGGGTGTTTAAGGTTTTCCCTGAAGCTTTCTTT.

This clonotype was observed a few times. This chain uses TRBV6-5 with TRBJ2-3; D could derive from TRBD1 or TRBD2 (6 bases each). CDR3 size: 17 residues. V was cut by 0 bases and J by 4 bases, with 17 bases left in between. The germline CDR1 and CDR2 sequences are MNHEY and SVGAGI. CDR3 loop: CASSYSNYGGLSDTQYF. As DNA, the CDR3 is TGTGCCAGCAGTTACTCGAATTATGGGGGGCTCTCAGATACGCAGTATTTT.

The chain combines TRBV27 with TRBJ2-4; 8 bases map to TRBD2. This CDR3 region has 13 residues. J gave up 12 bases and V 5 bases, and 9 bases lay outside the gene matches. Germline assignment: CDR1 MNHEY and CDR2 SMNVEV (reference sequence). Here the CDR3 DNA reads TGTGCCAGCAGTCTCTCCACTAGCGGCCCTCAGTACTTC. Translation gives CASSLSTSGPQYF.

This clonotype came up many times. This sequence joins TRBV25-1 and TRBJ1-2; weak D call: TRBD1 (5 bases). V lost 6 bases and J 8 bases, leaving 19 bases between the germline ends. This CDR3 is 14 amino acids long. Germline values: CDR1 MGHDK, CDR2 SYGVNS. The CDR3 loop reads CASRPAGGERGYTF. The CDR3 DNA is TGTGCCAGCAGACCAGCGGGGGGGGAGCGGGGCTACACCTTC.

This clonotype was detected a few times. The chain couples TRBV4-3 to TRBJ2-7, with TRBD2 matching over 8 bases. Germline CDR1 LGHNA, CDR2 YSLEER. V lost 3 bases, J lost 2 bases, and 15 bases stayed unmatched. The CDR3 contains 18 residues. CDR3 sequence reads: CASSQLGGHSGGAYEQYF. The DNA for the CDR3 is TGCGCCAGCAGCCAGCTCGGGGGACACTCCGGGGGGGCCTACGAGCAGTACTTC.

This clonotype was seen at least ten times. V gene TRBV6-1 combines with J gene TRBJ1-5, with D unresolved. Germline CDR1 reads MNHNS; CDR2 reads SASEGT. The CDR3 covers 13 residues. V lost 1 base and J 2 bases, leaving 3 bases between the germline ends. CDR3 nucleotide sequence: TGTGCCAGCAGTGAAGTGCGCAATCAGCCCCAGCATTTT. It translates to CASSEVRNQPQHF.

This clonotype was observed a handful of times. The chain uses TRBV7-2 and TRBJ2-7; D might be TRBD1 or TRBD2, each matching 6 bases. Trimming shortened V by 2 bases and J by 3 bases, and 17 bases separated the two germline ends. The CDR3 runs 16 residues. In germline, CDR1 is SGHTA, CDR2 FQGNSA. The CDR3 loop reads CASSLNGGSPGYEQYF. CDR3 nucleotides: TGTGCCAGCAGCTTAAACGGGGGCTCCCCGGGCTACGAGCAGTACTTC.

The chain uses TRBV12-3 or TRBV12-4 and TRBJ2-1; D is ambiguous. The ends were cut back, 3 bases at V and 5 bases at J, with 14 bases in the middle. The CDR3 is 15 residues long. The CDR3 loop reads CASSFHQWPNNEQFF. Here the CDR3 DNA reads TGTGCCAGCAGTTTTCACCAGTGGCCCAACAATGAGCAGTTCTTC.

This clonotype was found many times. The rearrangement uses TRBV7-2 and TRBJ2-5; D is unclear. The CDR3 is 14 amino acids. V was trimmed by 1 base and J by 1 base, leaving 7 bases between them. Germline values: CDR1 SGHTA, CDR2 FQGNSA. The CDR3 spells CASSLDIFQETQYF. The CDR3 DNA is TGTGCCAGCAGCTTAGACATCTTCCAAGAGACCCAGTACTTC.

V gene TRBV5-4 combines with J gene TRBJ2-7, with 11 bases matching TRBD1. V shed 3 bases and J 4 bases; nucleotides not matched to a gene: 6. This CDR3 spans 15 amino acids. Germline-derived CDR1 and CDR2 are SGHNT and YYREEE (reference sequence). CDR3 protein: CASSSSDRGPYEQYF. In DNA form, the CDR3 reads TGTGCCAGCAGCTCGTCGGACAGGGGGCCATACGAGCAGTACTTC.

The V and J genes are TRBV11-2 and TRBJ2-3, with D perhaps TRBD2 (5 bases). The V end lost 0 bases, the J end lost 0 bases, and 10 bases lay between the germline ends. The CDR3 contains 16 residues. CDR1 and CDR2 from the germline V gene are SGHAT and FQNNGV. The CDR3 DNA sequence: TGTGCCAGCAGCTTAGAGGCCCGGACTAGCACAGATACGCAGTATTTT. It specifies CASSLEARTSTDTQYF.

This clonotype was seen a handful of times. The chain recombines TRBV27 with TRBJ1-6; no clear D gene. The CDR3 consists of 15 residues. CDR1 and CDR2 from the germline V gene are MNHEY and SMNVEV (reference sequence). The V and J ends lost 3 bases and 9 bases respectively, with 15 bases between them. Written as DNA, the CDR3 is TGTGCCAGCAGTTTGTCTACCCGGCACGGTTCACCCCTCCACTTT. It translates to CASSLSTRHGSPLHF.

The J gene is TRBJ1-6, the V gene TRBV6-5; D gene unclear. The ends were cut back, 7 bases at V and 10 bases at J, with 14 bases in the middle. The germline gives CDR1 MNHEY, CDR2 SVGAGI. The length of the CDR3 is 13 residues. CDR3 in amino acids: CASTLTSGSPLHF. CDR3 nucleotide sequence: TGTGCCAGCACCCTGACATCGGGCTCACCCCTCCACTTT.

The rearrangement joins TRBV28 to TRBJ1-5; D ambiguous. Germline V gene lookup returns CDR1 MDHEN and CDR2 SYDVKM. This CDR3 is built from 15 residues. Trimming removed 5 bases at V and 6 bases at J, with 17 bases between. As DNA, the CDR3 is TGTGCCAGCAGTCTCCTCCGAGGCGCCATTCAGCCCCAGCATTTT. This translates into CASSLLRGAIQPQHF.

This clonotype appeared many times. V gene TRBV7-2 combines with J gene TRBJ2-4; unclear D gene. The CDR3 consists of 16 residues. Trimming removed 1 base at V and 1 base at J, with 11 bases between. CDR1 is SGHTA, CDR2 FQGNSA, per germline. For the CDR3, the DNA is TGTGCCAGCAGCTTAGGCGATAGCAAGGCCAAAAACATTCAGTACTTC. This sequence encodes CASSLGDSKAKNIQYF.

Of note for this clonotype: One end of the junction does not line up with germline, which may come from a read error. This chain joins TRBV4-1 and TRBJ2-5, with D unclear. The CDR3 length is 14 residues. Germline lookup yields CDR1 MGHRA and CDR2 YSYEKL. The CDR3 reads CASSRTAIQETQYF. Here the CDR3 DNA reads TGTGCCAGCAGCCGGACCGCGATACAAGAGACCCAGTACTTC.

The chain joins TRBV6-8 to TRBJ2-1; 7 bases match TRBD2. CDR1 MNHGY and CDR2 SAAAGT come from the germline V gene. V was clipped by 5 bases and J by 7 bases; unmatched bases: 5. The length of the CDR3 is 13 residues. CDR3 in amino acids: CASSGDYQNEQFF. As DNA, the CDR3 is TGTGCCAGCAGTGGGGACTACCAGAATGAGCAGTTCTTC.

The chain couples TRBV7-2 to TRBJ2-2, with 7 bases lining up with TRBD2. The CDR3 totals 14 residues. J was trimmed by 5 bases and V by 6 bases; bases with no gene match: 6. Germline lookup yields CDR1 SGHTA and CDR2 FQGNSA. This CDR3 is CASSRLAGTGELFF. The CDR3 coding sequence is TGTGCCAGCAGTCGACTAGCAGGGACCGGGGAGCTGTTTTTT.